The T cell receptor beta chain described here comes from a study of blood T cell repertoires in COVID-19. Study summary: From the United States, Italy and Spain came samples of acute and convalescent COVID-19. The analysed material was cDNA or gDNA that came from T cells, B-cell-depleted T cells, or PBMCs.

V gave up 2 bases and J gave up 3 bases, with 11 bases separating them. This CDR3 comprises 13 residues. Germline V gives CDR1 GTSNPN, CDR2 SVGIG (reference sequence). Seattle cases were enrolled at active infection and followed longitudinally. In the authors' methods: Amplification with reference gene primers provided the estimates of nucleated cell counts. Clones were read by immunoSEQ multiplex PCR, and TCRdb kept only the in-frame ones, dropping some. V and J calls and clone size come straight from that table; D and trimming were deduced from the DNA. The sample lists 150,000 to 200,000 clones; roughly 90% were seen once.

V and J are TRBV30 and TRBJ2-7; D unclear. The clonotype comes from an older woman with COVID-19, enrolled during active disease. The sequenced material came from peripheral blood. The CDR3 nucleotides are TGTGCCTGGAGTTCCGGGTCTTACTACGAGCAGTACTTC. The encoded protein is CAWSSGSYYEQYF.